Below are 26 T cell receptor beta chains sequenced from a single sample in a study of cytomegalovirus exposure and HLA in healthy donors. The PCR contained 60 Vbeta and 13 Jbeta primers. Libraries were prepared by immunoSEQ multiplex PCR; TCRdb keeps only in-frame clonotypes and omits some of them. This sample's table has about 150,000 clones. Sequenced sample: PBMCs. Receptors were obtained from a woman aged 45-65 years in good health and CMV-seronegative.

The chain couples TRBV18 to TRBJ1-5; D gene uncertain. This CDR3 contains 15 residues. The V gene's germline CDR1 is KGHSH and CDR2 LQKENI. V gave up 2 bases and J gave up 2 bases, with 10 bases separating them. CDR3 bases: TGTGCCAGCTCACCAACGGTGGTCGGCAATCAGCCCCAGCATTTT. This gives the protein CASSPTVVGNQPQHF. The full variable domain, in which reference TRBV18 and TRBJ1-5 provide the parts outside the CDR3, is NAGVMQNPRHLVRRRGQEARLRCSPMKGHSHVYWYRQLPEEGLKFMVYLQKENIIDESGMPKERFSAEFPKEGPSILRIQQVVRGDSAAYFCASSPTVVGNQPQHFGDGTRLSIL.

The chain recombines TRBV5-1 with TRBJ2-7; a possible D gene is TRBD2 (5 bases). Germline CDR1 and CDR2: SGHRS and YFSETQ. The CDR3 length is 16 residues. Trimming removed 4 bases from V and 2 bases from J, with 19 bases in between. The CDR3 nucleotides are TGCGCCAGCAGCCCCCTATCCGGGGATTTCACCTACGAGCAGTACTTC. Translation: CASSPLSGDFTYEQYF.

The genes are TRBV9 and TRBJ1-3; 7 nucleotides agree with TRBD1. The trim removed 3 bases at V and 0 bases at J, leaving 6 bases unmatched. This CDR3 has 16 residues. From germline, CDR1 is SGDLS and CDR2 YYNGEE. CDR3 residues: CASSAGTARSGNTIYF. Written as DNA, the CDR3 is TGTGCCAGCAGCGCCGGGACAGCCCGCTCTGGAAACACCATATATTTT.

The chain couples TRBV11-2 to TRBJ2-2, with 10 bases fitting TRBD2. The CDR3 is made up of 17 amino acids. Losses at the gene ends were 0 bases for V and 4 bases for J; bases not matched to a gene: 5. In germline, CDR1 is SGHAT, CDR2 FQNNGV. The CDR3 sequence: CASSLEPSGGGTGELFF. CDR3 bases: TGTGCCAGCAGCTTAGAACCTAGCGGGGGAGGCACCGGGGAGCTGTTTTTT.

DNA for the CDR3: TGTGCCAGCAGCCCGGGACAGGGGTCGACCCGACTCACCTTC. Translated: CASSPGQGSTRLTF. The chain links TRBV7-3 to TRBJ1-2, with 10 bases aligning to TRBD1. The CDR3 is 14 residues long. J gave up 13 bases and V 5 bases, and 13 bases lay outside the gene matches. CDR1 is SGHTA, CDR2 FQGTGA, per germline.

V is TRBV7-3 and J is TRBJ2-3, with D uncertain. The CDR3 extends over 15 amino acids. Germline values: CDR1 SGHTA, CDR2 FQGTGA. Trimming removed 4 bases at V and 6 bases at J, with 17 bases between. The CDR3: CASSSALGAEDTQYF. The DNA of the CDR3 is TGTGCCAGCAGCTCGGCGCTGGGTGCGGAGGATACGCAGTATTTT. Complete variable domain (other parts from reference TRBV7-3 and TRBJ2-3): GAGVSQTPSNKVTEKGKYVELRCDPISGHTALYWYRQSLGQGPEFLIYFQGTGAADDSGLPNDRFFAVRPEGSVSTLKIQRTERGDSAVYLCASSSALGAEDTQYFGPGTRLTVL.

J is TRBJ1-1 and V is TRBV9; 9 nucleotides agree with TRBD1. The length of the CDR3 is 16 residues. CDR1 is SGDLS and CDR2 is YYNGEE in the germline V gene. Unmatched junction bases numbered 12, after V lost 4 bases and J lost 5 bases. CDR3 region: CASSPQQGAVGTEAFF. The CDR3 nucleotides are TGTGCCAGCAGCCCTCAACAGGGGGCAGTGGGGACTGAAGCTTTCTTT.

The chain is built from TRBV6-5 and TRBJ2-7, with D tentatively TRBD1 (7 bases). From germline, CDR1 is MNHEY and CDR2 SVGAGI. CDR3 length: 15 amino acids. Trimming shortened V by 8 bases and J by 4 bases, and 21 bases separated the two germline ends. Here the CDR3 reads CASAFGGTADYEQYF. CDR3 coding DNA: TGTGCCAGCGCGTTTGGGGGGACAGCAGATTACGAGCAGTACTTC.

The chain carries TRBV30 and TRBJ1-5, with a possible D match to TRBD1 (5 bases). Germline values: CDR1 GTSNPN, CDR2 SVGIG (reference sequence). The CDR3 spans 12 residues. The V end lost 4 bases, the J end lost 2 bases, and 6 bases lay between the germline ends. This CDR3 reads CAWTTGNQPQHF. CDR3 DNA: TGTGCCTGGACGACAGGCAATCAGCCCCAGCATTTT.

This chain links TRBV19 with TRBJ2-7; 8 bases align to TRBD1. J lost 5 bases, V lost 3 bases, and 6 bases had no gene match. Germline CDR1 is LNHDA and CDR2 is SQIVND (reference sequence). The CDR3 is 14 amino acids. The CDR3 here is CASSMRQGNDEQYF. CDR3 bases: TGTGCCAGTAGTATGAGACAGGGGAACGACGAGCAGTACTTC.

DNA of the CDR3: TGTGCCAGCAGTGCCGAACAGGTGCAATCCTACGAGCAGTACTTC. It yields the protein CASSAEQVQSYEQYF. This chain uses TRBV6-1 with TRBJ2-7; D possibly corresponds to TRBD1 (5 bases). The CDR3 contains 15 residues. V lost 4 bases to trimming and J lost 1 base, with 14 bases between them. Germline V gene data show CDR1 as MNHNS and CDR2 as SASEGT.

The chain recombines TRBV15 with TRBJ2-1; D is unresolved. The V end lost 2 bases, the J end lost 8 bases, and 16 bases lay between the germline ends. CDR3 length: 15 residues. Germline V CDR1 and CDR2: LNHNV, YYDKDF (reference sequence). CDR3 DNA: TGTGCCACCAGCAGAACCCTCCCTTTAGCTGATGAGCAGTTCTTC. This translates into CATSRTLPLADEQFF.

The CDR3 coding sequence is TGTGCCAGCAGCCAAGCAGGACAGATGCCCTACGAGCAGTACTTC. This encodes CASSQAGQMPYEQYF. The rearrangement joins TRBV7-8 to TRBJ2-7, with a possible D match to TRBD1 (6 bases). Looked up from germline, CDR1 is SGHVS and CDR2 is FQNEAQ. Trimming cost V 5 bases and J 2 bases, with 16 bases left between them. The CDR3 extends over 15 amino acids.

The rearrangement uses TRBV7-9 and TRBJ2-1; TRBD2 matches 10 bases. Trimming cost V 5 bases and J 7 bases; bases outside gene matches: 5. This CDR3 has 14 residues. Germline CDR1 reads SEHNR; CDR2 reads FQNEAQ (reference sequence). The CDR3 spells CASSPGLARNEQFF. CDR3 DNA: TGTGCCAGCAGCCCGGGACTAGCGAGGAATGAGCAGTTCTTC.

The V call is TRBV28, the J call TRBJ2-7; 8 nucleotides line up with TRBD1. V lost 7 bases and J lost 11; bases outside the gene matches: 10. CDR1 and CDR2 from the germline V gene are MDHEN and SYDVKM. The CDR3 spans 12 residues. DNA of the CDR3: TGTGCCAGCACCGGGGGCCCGGGACAGGAGTACTTC. This gives the protein CASTGGPGQEYF.

The chain couples TRBV6-4 to TRBJ1-4; D may be TRBD1 (5 bases). In germline, CDR1 is MRHNA, CDR2 SNTAGT. Trimming shortened V by 6 bases and J by 8 bases, and 13 bases separated the two germline ends. This CDR3 comprises 13 residues. CDR3 protein: CASRAGQGEKLFF. In DNA, the CDR3 is TGTGCCAGCAGGGCAGGGCAAGGCGAAAAACTGTTTTTT.

The chain uses TRBV9 and TRBJ2-3; D gene uncertain. The germline V gene has CDR1 SGDLS and CDR2 YYNGEE. V dropped 0 bases and J dropped 4 bases, with 6 bases sitting between them. The CDR3 spans 13 residues. The CDR3 protein is CASSVATSDTQYF. As DNA, the CDR3 is TGTGCCAGCAGCGTAGCTACTTCAGATACGCAGTATTTT.

This rearrangement joins TRBV6-1 to TRBJ2-5, with 7 bases matching TRBD1. This CDR3 has 16 residues. The germline gives CDR1 MNHNS, CDR2 SASEGT. V dropped 3 bases and J dropped 1; count of bases not matched to a gene: 8. In nucleotides, the CDR3 is TGTGCCAGCAGTGACGCCGGGACAGCTCCCCAAGAGACCCAGTACTTC. It is translated as CASSDAGTAPQETQYF.

The chain carries TRBV4-2 and TRBJ1-2, with D tentatively TRBD1 (6 bases). Trimming pared 1 base from V and 4 bases from J, leaving 16 bases between. The CDR3 has 16 residues. Germline-derived CDR1 and CDR2 are LGHNA and YNFKEQ. The CDR3 bases are TGTGCCAGCAGCCAAGCCGACTCCAGGGGTGGCTATGGCTACACCTTC. Residues: CASSQADSRGGYGYTF.

The chain has TRBV9 and TRBJ2-6; TRBD1 is a possible D gene (5 bases). The CDR3 has 15 residues. Germline V gives CDR1 SGDLS, CDR2 YYNGEE. Trimming shortened V by 4 bases and J by 4 bases, and 12 bases separated the two germline ends. CDR3 in amino acids: CASSSQGSGANVLTF. For the CDR3, the DNA is TGTGCCAGCAGCAGCCAGGGCTCCGGGGCCAACGTCCTGACTTTC.

CDR3 loop: CAWSPGTGGQETQYF. Here the CDR3 DNA reads TGTGCCTGGAGTCCCGGGACAGGAGGCCAAGAGACCCAGTACTTC. V usage is TRBV30 and J usage is TRBJ2-5; 8 nucleotides agree with TRBD1. The CDR3 totals 15 residues. CDR1 and CDR2 from the germline V gene are GTSNPN and SVGIG (reference sequence). The V and J ends lost 2 bases and 1 base, in that order; junction bases with no gene match: 6.

The V gene is TRBV5-1, the J gene TRBJ2-5, with a possible D match to TRBD1 (7 bases). The CDR3 is made up of 14 amino acids. The V end was cut by 5 bases, the J end by 5 bases, with 16 bases between. Germline V gene sequence: CDR1 SGHRS, CDR2 YFSETQ. CDR3 bases: TGCGCCAGCAGATTACCCTCAGGGGGGGAGACCCAGTACTTC. Translation: CASRLPSGGETQYF. The full variable domain, in which reference TRBV5-1 and TRBJ2-5 provide the parts outside the CDR3, is KAGVTQTPRYLIKTRGQQVTLSCSPISGHRSVSWYQQTPGQGLQFLFEYFSETQRNKGNFPGRFSGRQFSNSRSEMNVSTLELGDSALYLCASRLPSGGETQYFGPGTRLLVL.

V gene TRBV19 combines with J gene TRBJ2-7; D perhaps matches TRBD2 (5 bases). The V gene's germline CDR1 is LNHDA and CDR2 SQIVND (reference sequence). V lost 1 base to trimming and J lost 1 base, with 11 bases between them. This CDR3 is built from 15 residues. The CDR3 sequence: CASSIALEDSYEQYF. CDR3 bases: TGTGCCAGTAGTATAGCGTTGGAGGATTCCTACGAGCAGTACTTC.

The V call is TRBV6-6, the J call TRBJ2-6; D is unresolved. The V end was cut by 1 base, the J end by 1 base, with 5 bases between. Germline CDR1 is MNHNY and CDR2 is SVGAGI (reference sequence). The CDR3 length is 15 residues. This chain's CDR3 is CASSYLVSGANVLTF. The CDR3 DNA reads as TGTGCCAGCAGTTACTTAGTGTCTGGGGCCAACGTCCTGACTTTC.

The V gene is TRBV7-8, the J gene TRBJ2-7; 7 bases match TRBD1. J lost 0 bases, V lost 6 bases, and 5 bases had no gene match. CDR1 is SGHVS, CDR2 FQNEAQ, per germline. CDR3 length equals 14 residues. The CDR3 DNA reads TGTGCCAGCAGTTACAGGGGACGCTCCTACGAGCAGTACTTC. It codes for CASSYRGRSYEQYF.

CDR3 in amino acids: CAISPRVGSSDTQYF. The CDR3 DNA reads as TGTGCCATCAGTCCCAGGGTGGGTAGTTCAGATACGCAGTATTTT. The chain combines TRBV10-3 with TRBJ2-3; TRBD1 might be the D (5 bases). Germline assignment: CDR1 ENHRY and CDR2 SYGVKD. The CDR3 loop spans 15 amino acids. V was trimmed by 5 bases and J by 4 bases, leaving 16 bases between them.